The present T cell receptor (beta chain) was sequenced within a study of blood T cell repertoires in COVID-19 (dated by TCRdb to 2019 to 2021). About the full investigation: For ImmuneRACE Cohort 3, a participant was defined as recovered based on two consecutive negative NP/OP PCR tests, clearance by a healthcare professional, or resolution of symptoms. The collaborator samples originated in the United States, Italy and Spain and spanned the acute and convalescent phases of COVID-19. The prospective study material was composed of cDNA or gDNA derived from T cells, B-cell-depleted T cells, or PBMCs. The dataset comprised deeply sampled blood TCRbeta repertoires from subjects exposed to, actively infected with, or recovered from COVID-19. The repertoires were released in a freely available public database meant as a resource for research on the immune response to SARS-CoV-2. Samples came from the ongoing ImmuneRACE study (first 160 participants) plus 1,254 subjects from 6 global collaborators. Nearly every sample came with metadata listing a de-identified subject ID, COVID-19 status, age in years and sex. HLA class I and class II types, where available, came from metadata supplied by the sample provider rather than from assay-based typing. The study at large found these results: Clinical and demographic metadata were provided uncurated, with the amount varying by source and participant.

Participants in the prospective study were aged roughly 18 to 89 years, lived in some 24 United States geographic areas, and enrolled through a virtual design. Cohort assignment in the prospective study relied on participant-reported clinical history from a screening survey and a study questionnaire. Each participant in the prospective study had whole blood, serum and a nasopharyngeal or oropharyngeal swab collected by mobile phlebotomists. Additional blood draws and questionnaires over an approximately 2-month period could optionally be provided by prospective study participants. Before DNA extraction, blood samples from the prospective study were shipped at room temperature or frozen. Relative to germline, V is 0 bases shorter and J is 0 bases shorter, with 9 bases between their ends. From the germline V gene (reference sequence), CDR1 is SGHNT and CDR2 is YYREEE. Counted from cysteine to phenylalanine, this CDR3 has 15 amino acids. The only DNA kept is the CDR3, 45 bases in frame from the first base.

The immunoSEQ Assay, a bias-controlled multiplex PCR, was used to amplify TCRbeta CDR3 regions from genomic DNA. On the study's bioinformatics: Nucleated cell counts per sample were estimated from amplification of reference gene primers within the assay. Sequence reads were collapsed and filtered to measure the absolute abundance of every unique TCRbeta CDR3 rearrangement. For each sample, productive Simpson clonality was calculated as the square root of Simpson's diversity index across productive rearrangements. Held by TCRdb, this immuneACCESS table contains in-frame sequences only and omits some clones. Under half of the omission traces to an unresolved V gene where checked; the cause of the rest is unknown. D and trimming come from the DNA, and the V and J calls and clone size come from that table. Counted in this sample were around 360,000 clones; 87% of them appeared once. Clones ranked in the top ten supply approximately 1.9% of the sample.

As to this clone: Its target antigen remains unknown. The record has no base qualities; no much larger clone is one base away.

The sequence came from a middle-aged man in a cohort exposed to, infected with or recovered from COVID-19 (not recorded which). Recombination linked TRBV5-4 to TRBJ2-5; TRBD2 is a possible D gene, resting on 5 matching bases. The sequenced sample was PBMCs or T cells enriched from blood (not recorded which). In nucleotides, the sequence is TGTGCCAGCAGCTTGGACCCGGACTACCAAGAGACCCAGTACTTC. Its product reads: CASSLDPDYQETQYF.